The source of this TCR beta chain is a study of shared clonotypes between healthy human individuals. This CDR3 contains 15 residues. Germline V gives CDR1 LGHNA, CDR2 YNFKEQ. V lost 4 bases and J 4 bases, leaving 16 bases between the germline ends. The assay was immunoSEQ multiplex PCR, and TCRdb's table has in-frame clones only and misses some. The sample yields some 2,000,000 clones, about 94% seen once. The TCR sequence derives from a man younger than 30 in good health. This sequence joins TRBV4-2 and TRBJ1-1; D is unresolved. Sample: naive CD4+ T cells sorted from blood. Subset described: CD45RA+ positively selected. The CDR3 is CASSPRGGLSTEAFF. The DNA for the CDR3 is TGTGCCAGCAGCCCCCGAGGCGGCCTGAGCACTGAAGCTTTCTTT.